This TCR beta chain was recorded in a study of cytotoxic CD8 clonotypes in ibrutinib-treated CLL. CDR3 length: 16 residues. The V gene lost 4 bases and the J gene lost 0 bases, with 12 bases spanning the gap. The germline gives CDR1 SGHTA, CDR2 FQGNSA. Target depth was 1 in 200,000 to 1 in 1 million T cells, about 10x per clonotype. Clones were sequenced by immunoSEQ multiplex PCR, and TCRdb holds only the in-frame ones, with some missing. The data contain more than 140,000 clones, around 77% of them singletons. Sequenced material: PBMCs, taken after 12 months of ibrutinib treatment. The rearrangement joins TRBV7-2 to TRBJ2-2, with D possibly TRBD1 on 6 matching bases. The TCR was taken from a human donor with chronic lymphocytic leukemia. The CDR3 sequence is CASSSTGTTNTGELFF. CDR3 DNA: TGTGCCAGCAGCTCAACCGGGACAACGAACACCGGGGAGCTGTTTTTT.